This T cell receptor beta chain was documented in a study of shared clonotypes between healthy human individuals. About the research overall: CD4 naive and CD4 memory each took three plates per donor, while CD8 naive took two and CD8 memory one.

The length of the CDR3 is 16 residues. V shed 4 bases, J shed 4 bases, and the junction held 12 bases outside the gene matches. Per germline, CDR1 SEHNR and CDR2 FQNEAQ (reference sequence). CD45RO negativity and positive selection for CCR7 defined naive CD8 cells, a population that excluded terminally differentiated effector memory CD45RA+ cells. Repertoires were generated with immunoSEQ multiplex PCR, while TCRdb's copy carries only in-frame clones and drops some. Of about 2.1 million clones listed, around 95% are singletons. This rearrangement joins TRBV7-9 to TRBJ1-1; 7 bases line up with TRBD1. The TCR comes from a man between 18 and 35 years old in good health. Some clones in this sample may be carry-over from other donors' samples. Material: naive CD8+ T cells from PBMCs. DNA for the CDR3: TGTGCCAGCAGCTATCCACAGGGGACAGCGATCACTGAAGCTTTCTTT. Translated: CASSYPQGTAITEAFF. Complete variable domain (other parts from reference TRBV7-9 and TRBJ1-1): DTGVSQNPRHKITKRGQNVTFRCDPISEHNRLYWYRQTLGQGPEFLTYFQNEAQLEKSRLLSDRFSAERPKGSFSTLEIQRTEQGDSAMYLCASSYPQGTAITEAFFGQGTRLTVV.